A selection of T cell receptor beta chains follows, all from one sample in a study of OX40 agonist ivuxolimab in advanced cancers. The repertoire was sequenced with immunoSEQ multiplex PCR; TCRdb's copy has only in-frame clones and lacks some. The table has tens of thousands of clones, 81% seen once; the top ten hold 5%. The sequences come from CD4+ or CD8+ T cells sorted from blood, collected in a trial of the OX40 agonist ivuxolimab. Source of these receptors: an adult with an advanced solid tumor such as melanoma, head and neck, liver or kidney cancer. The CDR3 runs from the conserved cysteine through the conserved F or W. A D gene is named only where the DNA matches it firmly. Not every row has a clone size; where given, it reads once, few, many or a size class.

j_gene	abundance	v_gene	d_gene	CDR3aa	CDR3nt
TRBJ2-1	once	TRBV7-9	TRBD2	CASSFTSGGVWQFF	TGTGCCAGCAGCTTCACTAGCGGGGGGGTCTGGCAGTTCTTC
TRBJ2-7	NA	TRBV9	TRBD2	CASSLGTSGLYEQYF	TGTGCCAGCAGTTTGGGGACTAGCGGACTCTACGAGCAGTACTTC
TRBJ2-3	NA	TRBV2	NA	CASSEPGVSTDTQYF	TGTGCCAGCAGTGAACCAGGGGTTTCCACAGATACGCAGTATTTT
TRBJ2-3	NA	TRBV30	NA	CAWAKRRADTQYF	TGTGCCTGGGCCAAACGGAGGGCAGATACGCAGTATTTT
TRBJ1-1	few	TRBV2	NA	CASGTDYTEKGFF	TGTGCCAGCGGGACGGACTACACTGAAAAGGGGTTCTTT
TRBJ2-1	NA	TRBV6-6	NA	CASSYSAAPEQFF	TGTGCCAGCAGTTATTCGGCGGCGCCGGAGCAGTTCTTC
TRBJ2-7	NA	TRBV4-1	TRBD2	CASSLTSGNEQYF	TGCGCCAGCAGCCTAACTAGCGGGAACGAGCAGTACTTC
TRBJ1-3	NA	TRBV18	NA	CASSPPVVTSGNTIYF	TGTGCCAGCTCACCACCGGTGGTGACCTCTGGAAACACCATATATTTT
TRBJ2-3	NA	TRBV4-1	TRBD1	CASSQTGVGPDTQYF	TGCGCCAGCAGCCAAACAGGGGTCGGCCCAGATACGCAGTATTTT
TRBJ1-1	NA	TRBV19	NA	CASSIEGVKTEAFF	TGTGCCAGTAGTATAGAAGGGGTAAAGACTGAAGCTTTCTTT
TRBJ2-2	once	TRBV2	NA	CASRVDNLNTGELFF	TGTGCCAGCAGGGTAGACAATCTCAACACCGGGGAGCTGTTTTTT
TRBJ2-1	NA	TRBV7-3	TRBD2	CASSPRVAGVREQFF	TGTGCCAGCAGCCCCCGGGTAGCGGGAGTGCGTGAGCAGTTCTTC
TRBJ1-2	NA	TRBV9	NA	CASSVTGTEINYGYTF	TGTGCCAGCAGCGTTACCGGGACGGAGATTAACTATGGCTACACCTTC
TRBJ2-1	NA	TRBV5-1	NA	CASSVQPLASGSNEQFF	TGCGCCAGCAGCGTCCAACCCCTAGCTTCGGGGTCCAATGAGCAGTTCTTC
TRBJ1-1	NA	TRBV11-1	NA	CASSTGIQTEAFF	TGTGCCAGCAGCACAGGGATTCAGACTGAAGCTTTCTTT
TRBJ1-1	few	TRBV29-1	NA	CSVGRENTEAFF	TGCAGCGTTGGGAGGGAGAACACTGAAGCTTTCTTT
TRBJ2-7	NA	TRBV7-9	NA	CASSLGERSYEQYF	TGTGCCAGCAGCTTGGGGGAGCGATCCTACGAGCAGTACTTC
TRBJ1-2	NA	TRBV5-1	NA	CASSLARADSYGYTF	TGCGCCAGCAGCTTGGCCCGGGCAGATTCCTATGGCTACACCTTC
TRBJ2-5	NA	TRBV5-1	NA	CASSTWTSSQETQYF	TGCGCCAGCAGCACATGGACGAGCAGCCAAGAGACCCAGTACTTC
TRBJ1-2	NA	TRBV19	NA	CASSSKGVRKHPGYTF	TGTGCCAGTAGTTCGAAAGGCGTCAGGAAACACCCCGGCTACACCTTC
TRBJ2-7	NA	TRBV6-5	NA	CASTFRGGQGYEQYF	TGTGCCAGCACCTTCCGGGGGGGACAGGGCTACGAGCAGTACTTC
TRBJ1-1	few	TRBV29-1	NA	CSGSGNTEAFF	TGCAGCGGGAGCGGAAACACTGAAGCTTTCTTT
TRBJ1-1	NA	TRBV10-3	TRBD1	CAISETGGTEAFF	TGTGCCATCAGTGAGACAGGGGGCACTGAAGCTTTCTTT
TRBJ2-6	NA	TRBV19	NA	CASTTLGESRSNVLTF	TGTGCCAGTACTACCTTGGGGGAGTCGAGGTCCAACGTCCTGACTTTC
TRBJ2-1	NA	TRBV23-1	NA	CASSPWGDTCSYNEQFF	TGCGCCAGCAGTCCTTGGGGGGACACTTGTAGCTACAATGAGCAGTTCTTC
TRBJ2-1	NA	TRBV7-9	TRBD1	CASSFLSGQDYNEQFF	TGTGCCAGCAGCTTTCTCTCGGGACAGGATTACAATGAGCAGTTCTTC
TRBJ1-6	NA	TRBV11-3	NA	CASSLVGSGPLHF	TGTGCCAGCAGCTTAGTGGGGTCCGGACCCCTCCACTTT
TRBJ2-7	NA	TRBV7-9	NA	CASSFDLAPYEQYF	TGTGCCAGCAGCTTCGATCTAGCTCCATACGAGCAGTACTTC
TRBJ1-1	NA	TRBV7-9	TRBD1	CATHGQGSNTEAFF	TGTGCCACCCATGGACAGGGAAGTAACACTGAAGCTTTCTTT
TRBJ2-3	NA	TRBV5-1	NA	CASSLLQSPHTDTQYF	TGCGCCAGCAGCTTGCTACAGTCCCCACACACAGATACGCAGTATTTT
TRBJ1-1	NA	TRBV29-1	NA	CSALQDLNTEAFF	TGCAGCGCCTTACAGGACTTGAACACTGAAGCTTTCTTT
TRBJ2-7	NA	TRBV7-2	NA	CASSFRAGADEQYF	TGTGCCAGCAGCTTTCGGGCGGGGGCCGACGAGCAGTACTTC
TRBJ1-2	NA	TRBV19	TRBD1	CVSSTSGTGNYGYTF	TGTGTCAGTAGTACATCCGGGACAGGGAACTATGGCTACACCTTC
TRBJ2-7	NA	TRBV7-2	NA	CASSLTVSGTYEQYF	TGTGCCAGCAGCTTAACTGTGTCTGGAACCTACGAGCAGTACTTC
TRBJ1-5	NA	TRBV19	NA	CASSGRGHQPQHF	TGTGCCTCCTCTGGGAGGGGACATCAGCCCCAGCATTTT
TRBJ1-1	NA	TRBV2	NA	CASSAARAGNTEAFF	TGTGCCAGCAGTGCCGCGCGGGCAGGGAACACTGAAGCTTTCTTT
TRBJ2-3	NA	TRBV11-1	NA	CASSLGGDRADTQYF	TGTGCCAGCAGCTTAGGAGGGGACCGCGCAGATACGCAGTATTTT
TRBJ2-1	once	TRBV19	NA	CASSIATYNEQFF	TGTGCCAGTAGTATAGCAACCTACAATGAGCAGTTCTTC
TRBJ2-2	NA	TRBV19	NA	CASSTLTGNTGELFF	TGTGCCAGTAGTACCCTGACGGGGAACACCGGGGAGCTGTTTTTT
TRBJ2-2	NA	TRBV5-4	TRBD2	CASSSDSTSTGNTGELFF	TGTGCCAGCAGCTCAGATTCGACTAGCACTGGGAACACCGGGGAGCTGTTTTTT
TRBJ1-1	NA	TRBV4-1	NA	CASSQKESVNTEAFF	TGCGCCAGCAGCCAAAAGGAGAGTGTGAACACTGAAGCTTTCTTT
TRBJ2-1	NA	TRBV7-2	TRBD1	CASSLSGQGIKFF	TGTGCCAGCAGCTTATCGGGACAGGGAATCAAGTTCTTC
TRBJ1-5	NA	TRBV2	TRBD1	CASSTGGSGNQPQHF	TGTGCCAGCAGTACAGGGGGATCGGGTAATCAGCCCCAGCATTTT
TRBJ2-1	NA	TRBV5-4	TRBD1	CASSFWGTGVYNEQFF	TGTGCCAGCAGCTTCTGGGGGACAGGAGTTTACAATGAGCAGTTCTTC
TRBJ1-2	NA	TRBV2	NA	CASSERQGGYTF	TGTGCCAGCAGTGAACGCCAGGGAGGCTACACCTTC
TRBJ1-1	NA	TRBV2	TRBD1	CASTGTGMAAEAFF	TGTGCCAGCACTGGGACAGGGATGGCGGCTGAAGCTTTCTTT
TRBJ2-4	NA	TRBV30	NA	CAWGTGVQYF	TGTGCCTGGGGGACTGGGGTTCAGTACTTC
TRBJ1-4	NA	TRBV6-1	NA	CASSEGWGGEKLFF	TGTGCCAGCAGTGAAGGCTGGGGTGGTGAAAAACTGTTTTTT
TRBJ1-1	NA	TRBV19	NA	CASSVYSGLRLGEAEAFF	TGTGCCAGTAGTGTTTATTCGGGCCTGCGCCTCGGTGAGGCTGAAGCTTTCTTT
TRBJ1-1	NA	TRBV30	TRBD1	CAWSLTGVNTEAFF	TGTGCCTGGAGCCTGACAGGGGTGAACACTGAAGCTTTCTTT
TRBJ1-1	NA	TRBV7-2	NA	CASSLWFEAFF	TGTGCCAGCAGCTTATGGTTTGAAGCTTTCTTT
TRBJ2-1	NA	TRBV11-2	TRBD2	CASSPTSGSYNEQFF	TGTGCCAGCAGCCCTACTAGCGGGAGTTACAATGAGCAGTTCTTC